This TCR beta chain was found in a study of shared clonotypes between healthy human individuals. Sequenced by immunoSEQ multiplex PCR; TCRdb stores in-frame clones only, minus some. The sample lists about 480,000 clones, 79% occurring once. This CDR3 comprises 14 residues. Trimming shortened V by 1 base and J by 4 bases, and 9 bases separated the two germline ends. CDR1 MNHNS and CDR2 SASEGT come from the germline V gene. The TCR originated in a middle-aged woman in good health. Some clones in this sample may be carry-over from other donors' samples. Specimen: PBMCs. The rearrangement joins TRBV6-1 to TRBJ2-3; D is unclear. The CDR3 loop reads CASSEVYRPDTQYF. CDR3 DNA: TGTGCCAGCAGTGAAGTTTACAGACCAGATACGCAGTATTTT.